This T cell receptor (beta chain) was obtained from a study of shared clonotypes between healthy human individuals. TCRdb keeps only in-frame clones here, not all; method: immunoSEQ multiplex PCR. The sample yields around 88,000 clones, 68% seen once. Germline V CDR1 and CDR2: MNHNY, SVGAGI (reference sequence). This CDR3 comprises 11 residues. The V end lost 4 bases, the J end lost 3 bases, and 4 bases lay between the germline ends. The J gene is TRBJ2-7, the V gene TRBV6-6; D is undetermined. Material for sequencing was memory CD8+ T cells sorted from blood. Subset in this sample: CD45RO+ cells pooled with CCR7-negative TemRA cells. The TCR comes from a young man in good health. This CDR3 reads CASSSLYEQYF. The CDR3 nucleotides read TGTGCCAGCAGTTCCCTCTACGAGCAGTACTTC.